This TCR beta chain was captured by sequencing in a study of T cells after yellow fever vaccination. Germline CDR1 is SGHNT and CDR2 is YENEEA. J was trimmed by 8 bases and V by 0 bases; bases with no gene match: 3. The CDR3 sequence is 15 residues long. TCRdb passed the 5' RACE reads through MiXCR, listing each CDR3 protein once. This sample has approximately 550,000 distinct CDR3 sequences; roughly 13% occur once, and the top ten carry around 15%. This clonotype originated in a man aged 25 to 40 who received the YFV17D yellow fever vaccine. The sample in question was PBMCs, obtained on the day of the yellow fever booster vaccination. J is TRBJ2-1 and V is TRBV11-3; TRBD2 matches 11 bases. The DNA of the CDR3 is TGTGCCAGCAGCTTAGATAGCGGGAGGGCGGATGAGCAGTTCTTC. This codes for CASSLDSGRADEQFF.